This T cell receptor (beta chain) came from a study of blood T cell repertoires in COVID-19. Across the study: COVID-19 samples from acute and convalescent phases originated in the United States, Italy and Spain. T cells, B-cell-depleted T cells, or PBMCs supplied cDNA or gDNA.

Trimming cost V 4 bases and J 4 bases, with 14 bases left between them. Germline CDR1 and CDR2: ENHRY and SYGVKD. CDR3 length equals 14 residues. As originally analysed: Estimation of nucleated cell counts was performed using reference gene primer amplification. Clones were read by immunoSEQ multiplex PCR, and TCRdb kept only the in-frame ones, dropping some. V and J calls and clone size are as listed in that table; D and trimming were resolved from the DNA. This table holds tens of thousands of clones, 90% found once. The sequenced sample consisted of peripheral blood. J is TRBJ2-7 and V is TRBV10-3; TRBD1 is a possible D gene (5 bases). This sequence originates from a man aged 45-65 years with COVID-19, enrolled during active disease. CDR3 sequence (DNA): TGTGCCATCAGTGTAGGCAGGGATTCGTACGAGCAGTACTTC. The encoded protein is CAISVGRDSYEQYF.